Presented here are 18 T cell receptor beta chains from one specimen sequenced in a study of blood T cell repertoires in COVID-19. Generated by immunoSEQ multiplex PCR, the TCRdb table keeps only in-frame clones and is missing some. The sample lists approximately 15,000 clones, roughly three quarters occurring once. Sequenced input: peripheral blood. The receptors stem from a man aged 60 to 75 with active or convalescent COVID-19.

This rearrangement joins TRBV11-3 to TRBJ2-3; tentative D call: TRBD2 (6 bases). Trimming took 1 base from V and 1 from J, leaving 12 bases between them. Germline CDR1 SGHNT, CDR2 YENEEA. The CDR3 contains 16 residues. CDR3 in amino acids: CASSLVGTSGTDTQYF. Here the CDR3 DNA reads TGTGCCAGCAGCTTAGTAGGGACTTCCGGCACAGATACGCAGTATTTT.

V usage is TRBV19 and J usage is TRBJ1-1; D is undetermined. Germline-derived CDR1 and CDR2 are LNHDA and SQIVND (reference sequence). V was shortened by 3 bases and J by 3 bases, with 14 bases between the two germline ends. The CDR3 sequence is 15 residues long. In DNA form, the CDR3 reads TGTGCCAGTAGTATCGGCCCCGAGGGTGACACTGAAGCTTTCTTT. It yields the protein CASSIGPEGDTEAFF.

The chain carries TRBV27 and TRBJ2-1; TRBD2 matches 12 bases. The trim removed 2 bases at V and 7 bases at J, leaving 12 bases unmatched. The CDR3 runs to 18 residues. The germline V gene encodes CDR1 MNHEY and CDR2 SMNVEV (reference sequence). The CDR3 DNA is TGTGCCAGCAGTTTAAGTGCTAGCGGGAGGGCAATCGGAAATGAGCAGTTCTTC. It encodes CASSLSASGRAIGNEQFF.

The genes are TRBV7-3 and TRBJ2-3, with 15 bases aligning to TRBD2. CDR1 is SGHTA and CDR2 is FQGTGA in the germline V gene. V gave up 4 bases and J gave up 8 bases; unmatched junction bases: 10. The CDR3 length is 17 residues. CDR3 bases: TGTGCCAGCAGCTCTAACCCGGGACTAGCGGGAGGTGGTACGCAGTATTTT. It is translated as CASSSNPGLAGGGTQYF.

The sample holds a few counts of this clone. The chain couples TRBV5-1 to TRBJ2-3, with D possibly matching TRBD2 (7 bases). The V end was cut by 7 bases, the J end by 2 bases, with 17 bases between. This CDR3 has 15 residues. Germline loops: CDR1 SGHRS, CDR2 YFSETQ. The CDR3: CASERGGLLTDTQYF. The CDR3 DNA reads TGCGCCAGCGAGCGCGGGGGCTTACTCACAGATACGCAGTATTTT.

The chain is built from TRBV6-5 and TRBJ2-5; perhaps TRBD2 as D (5 bases). The CDR3 extends over 12 amino acids. Per the germline V gene, CDR1 is MNHEY and CDR2 is SVGAGI. V gave up 6 bases and J gave up 7 bases, with 12 bases separating them. The CDR3 sequence is CASRDYRTTQYF. CDR3 DNA: TGTGCCAGCAGAGACTACCGGACGACCCAGTACTTC.

This chain joins TRBV2 and TRBJ1-2; D gene unclear. Trimming pared 8 bases from V and 4 bases from J, leaving 11 bases between. The CDR3 length is 12 residues. Germline CDR1 SNHLY, CDR2 FYNNEI. The CDR3 nucleotides read TGTGCCAGCGCGACGACGGGCTATGGCTACACCTTC. Residues: CASATTGYGYTF.

V usage is TRBV5-1 and J usage is TRBJ1-1; the D is unclear. Trimming removed 0 bases from V and 4 bases from J, with 10 bases in between. Germline CDR1 reads SGHRS; CDR2 reads YFSETQ. The CDR3 is 14 residues long. CDR3 sequence: CASSLVAVGTEAFF. The DNA of the CDR3 is TGCGCCAGCAGCTTGGTGGCAGTTGGCACTGAAGCTTTCTTT.

The chain couples TRBV29-1 to TRBJ2-5, with 14 nucleotides matching TRBD2. The V segment lost 6 bases and the J segment 5 bases; nucleotides outside the gene matches: 8. Looked up from germline, CDR1 is SQVTM and CDR2 is ANQGSEA. The CDR3 is 15 residues long. Here the CDR3 reads CSVSGTSGSGETQYF. The CDR3 nucleotides read TGCAGCGTGTCCGGGACTAGCGGGAGTGGGGAGACCCAGTACTTC. The full variable domain, completed using reference TRBV29-1 and TRBJ2-5, is SAVISQKPSRDICQRGTSLTIQCQVDSQVTMMFWYRQQPGQSLTLIATANQGSEATYESGFVIDKFPISRPNLTFSTLTVSNMSPEDSSIYLCSVSGTSGSGETQYFGPGTRLLVL.

This clone was seen more than once but under ten times. The chain links TRBV19 to TRBJ2-5; TRBD1 aligns across 7 bases. This CDR3 is 14 amino acids long. The trim removed 5 bases at V and 3 bases at J, leaving 6 bases unmatched. Germline V gene lookup returns CDR1 LNHDA and CDR2 SQIVND (reference sequence). The CDR3 is CASSGTGAKETQYF. For the CDR3, the DNA is TGTGCCAGTAGTGGTACAGGGGCGAAAGAGACCCAGTACTTC.

The table lists this clone with a few counts. CDR3 loop: CASSFRENQPQHF. The CDR3 nucleotides read TGTGCCAGCAGTTTCCGAGAAAATCAGCCCCAGCATTTT. The chain combines TRBV2 with TRBJ1-5; no clear D. Per the germline V gene, CDR1 is SNHLY and CDR2 is FYNNEI. V was pared by 5 bases and J by 4 bases, with 9 bases between. This CDR3 has 13 amino acids.

The V and J genes are TRBV30 and TRBJ1-1; a weak D match, TRBD1 (5 bases). Trimming took 2 bases from V and 1 from J, leaving 11 bases between them. The CDR3 extends over 14 amino acids. The germline gives CDR1 GTSNPN, CDR2 SVGIG (reference sequence). CDR3 bases: TGTGCCTGGAGTTTGGGGGGAGGGAACACTGAAGCTTTCTTT. Translation: CAWSLGGGNTEAFF.

The table lists this clone with a few counts. The chain couples TRBV11-2 to TRBJ1-6; D call uncertain. The CDR3 extends over 13 amino acids. With 1 base removed from V and 7 bases from J, the gap between germline ends came to 5 bases. Germline lookup yields CDR1 SGHAT and CDR2 FQNNGV. CDR3 sequence: CASSLVENSPLHF. Written as DNA, the CDR3 is TGTGCCAGCAGCTTAGTAGAAAATTCACCCCTCCACTTT.

V and J are TRBV12-5 and TRBJ2-5; D not resolved. Looked up from germline, CDR1 is LGHNT and CDR2 is FRNRAP. The ends were cut back, 1 base at V and 4 bases at J, with 7 bases in the middle. The CDR3 length is 13 residues. The CDR3 bases are TGTGCTAGTGGTTTGGGGTCCGGAGAGACCCAGTACTTC. Amino acids: CASGLGSGETQYF. Using reference TRBV12-5 and TRBJ2-5 for the parts outside the CDR3, the full variable domain is DARVTQTPRHKVTEMGQEVTMRCQPILGHNTVFWYRQTMMQGLELLAYFRNRAPLDDSGMPKDRFSAEMPDATLATLKIQPSEPRDSAVYFCASGLGSGETQYFGPGTRLLVL.

The chain has TRBV9 and TRBJ2-1, with 7 bases matching TRBD2. CDR3 length: 13 residues. Losses at the gene ends were 0 bases for V and 8 bases for J; bases not matched to a gene: 2. CDR1 is SGDLS and CDR2 is YYNGEE in the germline V gene. The CDR3 spells CASSVGGRYEQFF. For the CDR3, the DNA is TGTGCCAGCAGCGTAGGCGGGAGATATGAGCAGTTCTTC.

J is TRBJ2-2 and V is TRBV27; the match to TRBD2 covers 15 bases. The CDR3 length is 18 residues. In germline, CDR1 is MNHEY, CDR2 SMNVEV (reference sequence). V shed 6 bases, J shed 5 bases, and the junction held 10 bases outside the gene matches. This chain's CDR3 is CASSPIGLAGGRTGELFF. CDR3 bases: TGTGCCAGCAGCCCCATCGGACTAGCGGGGGGGAGGACCGGGGAGCTGTTTTTT.

The V gene is TRBV5-1, the J gene TRBJ1-4; D is unclear. Looked up from germline, CDR1 is SGHRS and CDR2 is YFSETQ. Trimming removed 0 bases at V and 0 bases at J, with 3 bases between. The CDR3 consists of 14 residues. The DNA of the CDR3 is TGCGCCAGCAGCTTGGGAGCAACTAATGAAAAACTGTTTTTT. Its protein product is CASSLGATNEKLFF.

The rearrangement uses TRBV15 and TRBJ2-1, with D perhaps TRBD2 (5 bases). Trimming cost V 2 bases and J 5 bases, with 16 bases left between them. CDR3 length: 16 residues. Germline CDR1 reads LNHNV; CDR2 reads YYDKDF (reference sequence). CDR3 sequence (DNA): TGTGCCACCAGCAGATCCCCCCAAACTAGACACAATGAGCAGTTCTTC. Amino acids: CATSRSPQTRHNEQFF.